The clone carrying this TCR beta chain came up many times. Its antigen is as yet unknown. PCR was performed a second time for roughly 7 to 11 cycles using a sample-barcoded 5' primer and a J-beta primer mix. MiXCR, applied by TCRdb to the 5' RACE reads, yields one record per CDR3 protein. The table includes about 1.8 million distinct CDR3 sequences, 40% to 55% detected once. This CDR3 is 14 amino acids long. The V gene end was trimmed by 6 bases and the J gene end by 3 bases; junction bases not matched to a gene: 8. Per sample, extraction of total RNA gave at least 5.5 micrograms in every case. The data were taken from a study of blood T cells in healthy people across ages. General study points: Diversity was higher, and naive CD4+ cells more numerous, in long-lived donors than in aged donors.

The clonotype was recovered from a woman aged 40 to 50 in good health. Sequencing was done on a sample of blood. V and J are TRBV12-3 or TRBV12-4 and TRBJ2-7; 7 bases line up with TRBD1. The CDR3 nucleotides are TGTGCCAGCAGCTTATCAGGGGGTAGCTACGAGCAGTACTTC. It yields the protein CASSLSGGSYEQYF.